Below are 21 T cell receptor beta chains sequenced from a single sample in a study of CD8 T cells in ankylosing spondylitis. Each CDR3 protein is one row after TCRdb ran MiXCR on the 5' RACE reads. The sample records 25,000 to 35,000 distinct CDR3 sequences, approximately 14% being singletons. The sequencing input was blood. These receptors all come from a male donor with ankylosing spondylitis or in good health (not recorded which).

The chain has TRBV5-1 and TRBJ2-1; TRBD2 matches 14 bases. Germline CDR1 reads SGHRS; CDR2 reads YFSETQ. J was trimmed by 7 bases and V by 3 bases; bases with no gene match: 9. The CDR3 is 17 amino acids. The CDR3, as DNA: TGCGCCAGCAGCTCAACCGGGACTAGCGGGAGAATAAATGAGCAGTTCTTC. Its translation is CASSSTGTSGRINEQFF.

This clonotype was seen a few times. The chain is built from TRBV28 and TRBJ2-2; D is unclear. CDR1 MDHEN and CDR2 SYDVKM come from the germline V gene. V lost 5 bases to trimming and J lost 0 bases, with 13 bases between them. This CDR3 region has 16 residues. The CDR3 DNA follows: TGTGCCAGCAGTAGAATCCGGTACACGAACACCGGGGAGCTGTTTTTT. Translating gives CASSRIRYTNTGELFF. The full variable domain, completed using reference TRBV28 and TRBJ2-2, is DVKVTQSSRYLVKRTGEKVFLECVQDMDHENMFWYRQDPGLGLRLIYFSYDVKMKEKGDIPEGYSVSREKKERFSLILESASTNQTSMYLCASSRIRYTNTGELFFGEGSRLTVL.

This chain joins TRBV7-2 and TRBJ1-3, with 7 bases lining up with TRBD1. Germline loops: CDR1 SGHTA, CDR2 FQGNSA. The V gene end was trimmed by 4 bases and the J gene end by 4 bases; junction bases not matched to a gene: 4. CDR3 length: 14 residues. The CDR3 region is CASSSTGLGNTIYF. CDR3 in DNA: TGTGCCAGCAGCTCGACAGGGTTAGGAAACACCATATATTTT.

This chain links TRBV6-5 with TRBJ2-4; TRBD1 might be the D (6 bases). Trimming took off 0 bases at V and 0 bases at J, with 6 bases between the two ends. Germline V lookup: CDR1 MNHEY, CDR2 SVGAGI. This CDR3 has 15 residues. The CDR3 reads CASSYSGAAKNIQYF. The CDR3 bases are TGTGCCAGCAGTTACTCGGGGGCAGCCAAAAACATTCAGTACTTC.

The V and J genes are TRBV20-1 and TRBJ2-7, with D hard to call. Trimming cost V 4 bases and J 2 bases, with 9 bases left between them. The CDR3 sequence is 12 residues long. Germline values: CDR1 DFQATT, CDR2 SNEGSKA (reference sequence). In nucleotides, the CDR3 is TGCAGTGCTAATATCATAGCCTACGAGCAGTACTTC. It specifies CSANIIAYEQYF.

The chain carries TRBV5-1 and TRBJ2-3; D might be TRBD1 (5 bases). Between the trimmed V and J ends, which lost 0 bases and 0 bases, there was a span of 5 bases. CDR1 is SGHRS and CDR2 is YFSETQ in the germline V gene. There are 14 residues in the CDR3. The CDR3 bases are TGCGCCAGCAGCTTGGGGGGCAGCACAGATACGCAGTATTTT. Translated: CASSLGGSTDTQYF.

The rearrangement uses TRBV5-1 and TRBJ1-5, with 7 bases fitting TRBD1. The germline gives CDR1 SGHRS, CDR2 YFSETQ. The CDR3 length is 16 residues. Trimming at V came to 0 bases and at J to 4 bases, leaving 7 bases not matched to a gene. The CDR3 spells CASSLEGAGGNQPQHF. The CDR3 nucleotides read TGCGCCAGCAGCTTGGAAGGGGCAGGGGGTAATCAGCCCCAGCATTTT.

The chain links TRBV30 to TRBJ1-1; D uncertain. Trimming shortened V by 4 bases and J by 6 bases, and 12 bases separated the two germline ends. Germline lookup yields CDR1 GTSNPN and CDR2 SVGIG (reference sequence). The CDR3 covers 12 residues. The CDR3 loop reads CAWNMMGSEAFF. The CDR3, as DNA: TGTGCCTGGAACATGATGGGTTCTGAAGCTTTCTTT.

The chain uses TRBV3-1 and TRBJ2-7, with D possibly being TRBD2 (5 bases). Germline values: CDR1 LGHDT, CDR2 YNNKEL (reference sequence). Trimming removed 4 bases from V and 2 bases from J, with 12 bases in between. CDR3 length equals 14 residues. CDR3 bases: TGTGCCAGCAGCCCTTTGGGTAGCGCCTACGAGCAGTACTTC. It encodes CASSPLGSAYEQYF.

The chain employs TRBV6-5 and TRBJ1-1; D gene ambiguous. V was cut by 7 bases and J by 4 bases, with 16 bases left in between. Germline assignment: CDR1 MNHEY and CDR2 SVGAGI. This CDR3 contains 14 residues. CDR3 region: CASNFDPEGTEAFF. The CDR3 nucleotides read TGTGCCAGCAACTTTGACCCTGAGGGCACTGAAGCTTTCTTT.

This clonotype turned up a few times. V is TRBV5-1 and J is TRBJ2-3; D is ambiguous. Germline V CDR1 and CDR2: SGHRS, YFSETQ. The CDR3 sequence is 15 residues long. V was pared by 2 bases and J by 2 bases, with 12 bases between. This CDR3 reads CASSFSGQITDTQYF. The CDR3, as DNA: TGCGCCAGCAGCTTTTCCGGCCAGATCACAGATACGCAGTATTTT.

This clonotype was seen a few times. This rearrangement joins TRBV29-1 to TRBJ2-3; maybe TRBD2 (5 bases). The length of the CDR3 is 14 residues. Germline V gene sequence: CDR1 SQVTM, CDR2 ANQGSEA. Deletions cut 7 bases from V and 7 bases from J, with 21 bases between. The CDR3 sequence is CSGARGSSSNTQYF. The CDR3 DNA is TGCAGCGGGGCCCGGGGATCCTCGAGCAATACGCAGTATTTT.

As DNA, the CDR3 is TGTGCCAGCAAGACCTTTGCGGGCACAGATACGCAGTATTTT. It codes for CASKTFAGTDTQYF. This chain connects TRBV27 to TRBJ2-3, with unresolved D. V lost 7 bases and J lost 1, with 12 bases in between. Germline-derived CDR1 and CDR2 are MNHEY and SMNVEV (reference sequence). This CDR3 is 14 amino acids long.

This clonotype appeared many times. The CDR3 region has the DNA TGTGCCAGCAGCTTAGCCAGGTCAGGGCTGGGTAAACTGTTTTTT. As protein: CASSLARSGLGKLFF. This chain connects TRBV11-2 to TRBJ1-4; a weak D match, TRBD1 (5 bases). Per germline, CDR1 SGHAT and CDR2 FQNNGV. With 1 base removed from V and 11 bases from J, the gap between germline ends came to 17 bases. This CDR3 spans 15 amino acids. Variable domain in full (rest from reference TRBV11-2 and TRBJ1-4): EAGVAQSPRYKIIEKRQSVAFWCNPISGHATLYWYQQILGQGPKLLIQFQNNGVVDDSQLPKDRFSAERLKGVDSTLKIQPAKLEDSAVYLCASSLARSGLGKLFFGSGTQLSVL.

The chain joins TRBV28 to TRBJ1-4; 7 bases are shared with TRBD1. The CDR3 consists of 14 residues. Per germline, CDR1 MDHEN and CDR2 SYDVKM. The V and J ends lost 8 bases and 10 bases, in that order; junction bases with no gene match: 13. CDR3: CASQIRGVNRKLFF. Here the CDR3 DNA reads TGTGCCAGCCAGATCAGGGGGGTTAATCGAAAACTGTTTTTT.

This clonotype was seen more than once but under ten times. The rearrangement links TRBV12-3 or TRBV12-4 to TRBJ1-1, with D unresolved. The CDR3 totals 11 residues. Trimming left V 3 bases short and J 4 bases short, with 3 bases between. The CDR3 DNA reads as TGTGCCAGCAGTTTGACCACTGAAGCTTTCTTT. It translates to CASSLTTEAFF.

This clonotype occurred a few times. The chain recombines TRBV20-1 with TRBJ2-7; 10 bases are a match to TRBD1. CDR1 and CDR2 from the germline V gene are DFQATT and SNEGSKA (reference sequence). The CDR3 loop spans 13 amino acids. Trimming cost V 5 bases and J 2 bases; bases outside gene matches: 3. The CDR3 DNA reads TGCAGTGCTGTCGGGACAGGGGCCTACGAGCAGTACTTC. Amino acids: CSAVGTGAYEQYF.

The chain combines TRBV7-8 with TRBJ2-2; no clear D gene. The CDR3 has 15 residues. Trimming stripped 5 bases from V and 0 bases from J, with 10 bases between. Per germline, CDR1 SGHVS and CDR2 FQNEAQ. CDR3 amino acids: CASSPQIANTGELFF. The CDR3 DNA is TGTGCCAGCAGCCCCCAGATTGCGAACACCGGGGAGCTGTTTTTT.

The table lists this clonotype with a few counts. The rearrangement links TRBV7-6 to TRBJ1-3, with TRBD1 identical over 7 bases. The CDR3 spans 16 residues. The V gene's germline CDR1 is SGHVS and CDR2 FNYEAQ. V lost 5 bases to trimming and J lost 0 bases; unmatched junction nucleotides: 7. The CDR3 nucleotides are TGTGCCAGCAGCGACCGGGACAGCCACTCTGGAAACACCATATATTTT. The encoded protein is CASSDRDSHSGNTIYF. The entire variable domain, with the rest obtained from reference TRBV7-6 and TRBJ1-3, is as follows: GAGVSQSPRYKVTKRGQDVALRCDPISGHVSLYWYRQALGQGPEFLTYFNYEAQQDKSGLPNDRFSAERPEGSISTLTIQRTEQRDSAMYRCASSDRDSHSGNTIYFGEGSWLTVV.

At least ten counts were recorded for this clonotype. The genes are TRBV7-3 and TRBJ2-5; possibly TRBD1 or TRBD2 for D (5 bases each). V shed 1 base and J shed 9 bases, with 15 bases lying between them. This CDR3 has 14 residues. Germline-derived CDR1 and CDR2 are SGHTA and FQGTGA. The CDR3 coding sequence is TGTGCCAGCAGCTTAAGGGGACCTATGTCGGCCCAGTACTTC. Translated: CASSLRGPMSAQYF.

This chain joins TRBV7-2 and TRBJ1-1; 7 nucleotides line up with TRBD1. Germline CDR1 is SGHTA and CDR2 is FQGNSA. J was trimmed by 5 bases and V by 2 bases; bases with no gene match: 14. CDR3 length: 17 amino acids. CDR3 protein: CASSLQGGLPTPTEAFF. In DNA, the CDR3 is TGTGCCAGCAGCTTACAAGGGGGCTTGCCCACCCCGACTGAAGCTTTCTTT.